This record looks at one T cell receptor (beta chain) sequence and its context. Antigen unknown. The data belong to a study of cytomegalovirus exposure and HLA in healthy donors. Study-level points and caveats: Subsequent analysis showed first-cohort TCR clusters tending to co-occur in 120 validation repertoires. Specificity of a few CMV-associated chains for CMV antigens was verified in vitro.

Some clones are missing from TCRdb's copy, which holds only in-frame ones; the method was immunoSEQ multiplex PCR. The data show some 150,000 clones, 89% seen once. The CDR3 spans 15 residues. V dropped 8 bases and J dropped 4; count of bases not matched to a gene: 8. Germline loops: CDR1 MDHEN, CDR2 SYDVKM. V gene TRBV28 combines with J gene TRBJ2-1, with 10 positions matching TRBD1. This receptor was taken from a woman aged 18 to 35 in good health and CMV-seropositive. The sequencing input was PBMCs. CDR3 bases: TGTGCCAGCCTTTGGGGACAGGGGACTTACAATGAGCAGTTCTTC. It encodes CASLWGQGTYNEQFF.